These T cell receptor beta chains were read from a single sample in a study of identical twins. TCRdb recomputed calls from the 5' RACE reads with MiXCR, one row per CDR3 protein. The profile shows 1.5 million or so distinct CDR3 sequences, about 32% of them singletons. Source material: cord blood. The receptors derive from a newborn girl in good health. The CDR3 runs from the conserved cysteine through the conserved F or W. Each record gives: V gene, J gene, CDR3 protein.

TRBV20-1,TRBJ2-7,CSAASSSHEQYF
TRBV6-5,TRBJ1-1,CASSYVPPGVNTEAFF
TRBV5-1,TRBJ2-3,CASRTMADTQYFEYF
TRBV11-2,TRBJ2-3,CASSRRLEGTTADTQYF
TRBV2,TRBJ1-1,CASSFAINTEAFF
TRBV4-1,TRBJ2-7,CASRYSGTGLYEQYF
TRBV20-1,TRBJ2-3,CSASWRGSTDTQYF
TRBV20-1,TRBJ2-3,CSASPGLAGGIDTQYF
TRBV11-2,TRBJ2-1,CASSLDRAVVNEQFF
TRBV6-2/TRBV6-3,TRBJ2-5,CASSSRLAGGPETQYF
TRBV20-1,TRBJ2-1,CSASMPGLARHEQFF
TRBV20-1,TRBJ2-5,CSAHVNGPQETQYF
TRBV12-3/TRBV12-4,TRBJ1-2,CASSFKVLNYGYTF
TRBV6-6,TRBJ1-2,CASSYSSPGGDGYTF
TRBV6-1,TRBJ1-5,CASSVRDRGFRNQPQHF
TRBV4-2,TRBJ2-7,CASSQGIRLAGGEYHEQYF
TRBV4-2,TRBJ2-7,CASSQVSSISNEQYF
TRBV29-1,TRBJ2-1,CSVEGGDLSNEQFF
TRBV6-1,TRBJ1-2,CASSEADQNYGYTF
TRBV24-1,TRBJ2-5,CATSDWAGVEQYF
TRBV4-2,TRBJ2-7,CASSLGLDSYEQYF
TRBV20-1,TRBJ2-2,CSAAGIQGRGPGELFF
TRBV27,TRBJ2-7,CASAIGRGSEQYF
TRBV20-1,TRBJ2-3,CSEGRNTDTQYF
TRBV15,TRBJ1-5,CATSRDRGHGQPQHF
TRBV1,TRBJ2-3,CTSSYGLAGTDTQYF
TRBV12-3/TRBV12-4,TRBJ1-2,CASSLTETDGYTF
TRBV20-1,TRBJ2-2,CSAREQGNTGELFF
TRBV30,TRBJ2-5,CAWSAAARTQETQYF
TRBV2,TRBJ2-7,CASSRLAGVPYEQYF
TRBV20-1,-,CSARVGSGRLRGYEQYF
TRBV7-2,TRBJ2-3,CASSLARTSGVTDTQYF
TRBV20-1,TRBJ1-2,CSANRVSNYGYTF
TRBV25-1,TRBJ2-5,CASSGTSGRQYF
TRBV5-1,TRBJ1-1,CASRYGQGAGEAFF
TRBV12-3/TRBV12-4,TRBJ2-1,CASSLSRLAGGQFF
TRBV27,TRBJ2-7,CAIGPGTGYEQYF
TRBV20-1,TRBJ1-5,CSARALPSNQPQHF
TRBV5-1,TRBJ2-7,CASSFGGVSYEQYF
TRBV7-6,TRBJ2-2,CAGSQVYTSGTGELFF
TRBV20-1,TRBJ2-7,CSASNSGGPGYEQYF
TRBV20-1,TRBJ2-1,CSARDASSSYNEQFF
TRBV28,TRBJ2-1,CASSLFGANEQFF
TRBV11-1,TRBJ2-5,CASSFSPGGQETQYF
TRBV7-9,TRBJ2-5,CASSSAANEQYF
TRBV6-1,TRBJ1-5,CASSKKGTGFNQPQHF